This T cell receptor (beta chain) was recorded in a study of patients and donors after allogeneic stem cell transplantation. The J segment lost 8 bases and the V segment lost 4 bases, leaving 7 bases of the junction unmatched. CDR1 and CDR2 (germline): SGHAT, FQNNGV. CDR3 length: 15 residues. In TCRdb, the RT-PCR reads were re-called with MiXCR into one record per CDR3 protein. The repertoire holds about 110,000 distinct CDR3 sequences, with about a third as singletons. This TCR was sampled from a human donor who was either an allogeneic HSCT recipient or a stem cell or donor lymphocyte infusion donor (not recorded which). It is not recorded whose cells these are; they may come from a transplant donor. The chain joins TRBV11-2 to TRBJ2-1; 11 bases line up with TRBD2. Sequenced material: blood, either unsorted or a sorted T cell fraction (not recorded which). The CDR3 reads CASSSEGLAGYEQFF. CDR3 coding DNA: TGTGCCAGCAGCTCAGAAGGACTAGCGGGCTATGAGCAGTTCTTC.